This T cell receptor beta chain was sequenced in a study of blood T cells in healthy people across ages. General study points: Long-lived and aged donors differed, with more naive CD4+ cells and higher diversity in the long-lived.

As for this clonotype: Its antigen remains unidentified.

Germline V gene data show CDR1 as SGHTA and CDR2 as FQGNSA. CDR3 length: 15 amino acids. A second PCR, run for about 7 to 11 cycles, used a sample-barcoded 5' primer plus a J-beta primer mix. All samples yielded 3 million or more CDR3-containing paired-end reads. TCRdb re-called the 5' RACE reads with MiXCR, one entry per CDR3 protein. The sample lists roughly 1,800,000 distinct CDR3 sequences, roughly 52% occurring once. The genes are TRBV7-2 and TRBJ2-7, with TRBD1 identical over 9 bases. The J call may be in error: the DNA end matches TRBJ2-5 better. This TCR was recovered from a woman aged 40-49 years in good health. The sample taken for sequencing was blood. The CDR3 is CASRHSGTGTGTQYF. The CDR3 coding sequence is TGTGCCAGCAGACACTCCGGGACAGGGACTGGGACCCAGTACTTC.